This T cell receptor (beta chain) is from a study of cytomegalovirus exposure and HLA in healthy donors. Across the whole study: In a later analysis, it was reported that the approximately 120 validation repertoires had been produced on the same platform as the roughly 700 repertoires belonging to the first cohort. General study results and limits: There were 150 to 200 TCR beta chains listed as cytomegalovirus-associated. Among TCR sequences, most were rare, though some public TCRs appeared in many donors.

Concerning this clone: Antigen specificity is unknown.

Clones were read by immunoSEQ multiplex PCR, and TCRdb kept only the in-frame ones, dropping some. The data hold about 92,000 clones, with 93% observed a single time. Germline V gene lookup returns CDR1 MNHEY and CDR2 SVGAGI. Trimming pared 6 bases from V and 6 bases from J, leaving 17 bases between. The CDR3 covers 14 residues. Sequenced material: PBMCs. This TCR was recovered from a woman in her 30s in good health and CMV-seropositive. The chain uses TRBV6-5 and TRBJ1-1, with D possibly being TRBD1 (6 bases). This CDR3 is CASSPSGAVAEAFF. Here the CDR3 DNA reads TGTGCCAGCAGCCCCTCAGGGGCGGTCGCTGAAGCTTTCTTT.